This T cell receptor beta chain is from a study of T cells after yellow fever vaccination. Study conclusions and caveats: Clones from primary vaccination mostly reappeared after the booster (96% CD4, around 90% CD8). Overall, a small share of clonotypes was seen in both CD4 and CD8 compartments.

TCRdb redid the calling of the 5' RACE reads with MiXCR, one entry per CDR3 protein. The data hold around 610,000 distinct CDR3 sequences, with roughly 13% observed a single time. This clonotype was counted many times. The antigen is not known. The germline CDR1 and CDR2 sequences are SQVTM and ANQGSEA. V shed 1 base and J shed 0 bases, with 10 bases lying between them. CDR3 size: 15 residues. This clonotype was obtained from a man aged 30 to 39 who received the YFV17D yellow fever vaccine. The sample consisted of PBMCs, taken on the day of the yellow fever booster vaccination. The chain combines TRBV29-1 with TRBJ2-1, with D unclear. The CDR3 coding sequence is TGCAGCGTTGAAGGATACAAGACCTCCTACAATGAGCAGTTCTTC. Amino acids: CSVEGYKTSYNEQFF.